The TCR beta chain under discussion was sequenced for a study of molecular identifiers for immune sequencing clone quantification. Background on the study: In replicates, RNA from about 21,000 or 97,000 naive CD8 cells was split five ways, four sequenced.

Previously reported methods and listed TCR primers produced the bulk TCR libraries. TCRdb reprocessed the PCR reads with MiXCR, giving one entry per CDR3 protein. The repertoire holds about 65,000 distinct CDR3 sequences, with about a sixth as singletons. The length of the CDR3 is 15 residues. V dropped 7 bases and J dropped 0; count of bases not matched to a gene: 9. Germline V gene data show CDR1 as ENHRY and CDR2 as SYGVKD. This clonotype has a count of ten or more. The TCR sequence derives from a human donor in good health. Some libraries in this study had Jurkat cell RNA spiked in. The V and J genes are TRBV10-3 and TRBJ2-7, with TRBD2 identical over 7 bases. The sequencing sample was made of naive CD8+ T cells from blood, with Jurkat cell RNA spiked in. Indicated subset: FACS-sorted CD8+CD4-CCR7+CD45RA+ naive T cells. The CDR3 DNA follows: TGTGCCATCACGGTGTCGCGGGAGTTCTCCTACGAGCAGTACTTC. Its translation: CAITVSREFSYEQYF.